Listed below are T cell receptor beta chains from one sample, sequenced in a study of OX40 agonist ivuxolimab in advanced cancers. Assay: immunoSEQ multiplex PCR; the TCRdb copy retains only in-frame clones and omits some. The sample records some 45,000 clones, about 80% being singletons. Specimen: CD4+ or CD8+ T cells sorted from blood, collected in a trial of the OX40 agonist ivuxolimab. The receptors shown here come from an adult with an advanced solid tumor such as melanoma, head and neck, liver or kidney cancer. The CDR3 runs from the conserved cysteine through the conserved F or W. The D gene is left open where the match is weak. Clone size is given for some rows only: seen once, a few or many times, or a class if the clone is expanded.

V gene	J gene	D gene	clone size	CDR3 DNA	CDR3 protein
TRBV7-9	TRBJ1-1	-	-	TGTGCCAGCAACTGGGATCGATCGAGCTCTGAAGCTTTCTTT	CASNWDRSSSEAFF
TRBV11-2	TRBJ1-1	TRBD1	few	TGTGCCAGCAGCTTAGCCGGACAGGGGAGGGGAGCTTTCTTT	CASSLAGQGRGAFF
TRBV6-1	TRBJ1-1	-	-	TGTGCCAGCAGTGACGGGGGGAACACTGAAGCTTTCTTT	CASSDGGNTEAFF
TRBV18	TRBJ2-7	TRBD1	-	TGTGCCAGCTCATCAGAGACAGGGACCGGGTACGAGCAGTACTTC	CASSSETGTGYEQYF
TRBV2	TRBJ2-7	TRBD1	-	TGTGCCAGCATCCGGACAGGGGGCTACGAGCAGTACTTC	CASIRTGGYEQYF
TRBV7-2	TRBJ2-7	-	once	TGTGCCAGCAGCTTGAGGGGCTACGAGCAGTACTTC	CASSLRGYEQYF
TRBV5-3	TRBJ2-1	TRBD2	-	TGTGCCAGAAGCTTGTTCGGGCGCGGGAGTGGATACAATGAGCAGTTCTTC	CARSLFGRGSGYNEQFF
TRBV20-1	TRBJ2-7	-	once	TGCAGTGCTAGTCGAGTAAACGAGCAGTACTTC	CSASRVNEQYF
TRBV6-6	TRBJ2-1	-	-	TGTGCCAGCAGTTACAGCTCGCGGAATGAGCAGTTCTTC	CASSYSSRNEQFF
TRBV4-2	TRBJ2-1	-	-	TGTGCCAGCAGCCAAAATTACGTGAGCTCCTACAATGAGCAGTTCTTC	CASSQNYVSSYNEQFF
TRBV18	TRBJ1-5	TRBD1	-	TGTGCCAGCTCACCGGACAGGGGGAGTAGCAATCAGCCCCAGCATTTT	CASSPDRGSSNQPQHF
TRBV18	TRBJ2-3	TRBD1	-	TGTGCCAGCTCACCACCGAGACAGGGGAAGGATACGCAGTATTTT	CASSPPRQGKDTQYF
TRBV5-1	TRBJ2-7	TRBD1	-	TGCGCCAGCAGCTTGGGGACAGGGGGCTCCTACGAGCAGTACTTC	CASSLGTGGSYEQYF
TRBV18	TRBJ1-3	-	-	TGTGCCAGCTCCCTCCGCCGGGACCGAGGGAAGGGATTCTCTGGAAACACCATATATTTT	CASSLRRDRGKGFSGNTIYF
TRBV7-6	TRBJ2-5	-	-	TGTGCCAGCAGCTTAAACTTCCAAGAGACCCAGTACTTC	CASSLNFQETQYF
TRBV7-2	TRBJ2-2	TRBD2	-	TGTGCCAGCAGCTTAAGCGGGGCGGGCACCGGGGAGCTGTTTTTT	CASSLSGAGTGELFF
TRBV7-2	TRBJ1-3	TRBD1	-	TGTGCCAGCAGCGGAACAGGGGCAGGAAACACCATATATTTT	CASSGTGAGNTIYF
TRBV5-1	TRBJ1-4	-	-	TGCGCCAGCAGCTCAACGTCCAATGAAAAACTGTTTTTT	CASSSTSNEKLFF
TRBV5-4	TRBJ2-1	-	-	TGTGCCAGCAGCCCCTGGATGGAGGACAAGGATGAGCAGTTCTTC	CASSPWMEDKDEQFF
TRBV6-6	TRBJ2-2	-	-	TGTGCCAGCACTGAGGGAATCACCGGGGAGCTGTTTTTT	CASTEGITGELFF
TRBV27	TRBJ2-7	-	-	TGTGCCAGCAGTTTATTCGTCACAGGGCCCTACGAGCAGTACTTC	CASSLFVTGPYEQYF
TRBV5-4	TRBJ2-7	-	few	TGTGCCAGCAGCTCTAACATTTTGGGAGAGCAGTACTTC	CASSSNILGEQYF
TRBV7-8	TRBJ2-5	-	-	TGTGCCAGCAGCCCCCAACCAACATTGGGTGAGCAGTACTTC	CASSPQPTLGEQYF
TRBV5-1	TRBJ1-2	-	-	TGCGCCAGCAGGACTGAGGGGGAAGGCTACTATGGCTACACCTTC	CASRTEGEGYYGYTF
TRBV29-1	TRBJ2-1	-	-	TGCAGCGTTGAAGAGGAAGGATACAATGAGCAGTTCTTC	CSVEEEGYNEQFF
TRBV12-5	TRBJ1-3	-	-	TGTGCTAGTGGGGATGGACAGCTGGCAGGAAACACCATATATTTT	CASGDGQLAGNTIYF
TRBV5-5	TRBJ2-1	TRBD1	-	TGTGCCAGCAGCTGGAGGGGACAGGGAAATAATGAGCAGTTCTTC	CASSWRGQGNNEQFF
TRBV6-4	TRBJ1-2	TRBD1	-	TGTGCCAGCAGTAGGACAGGTTTCTCTAACTATGGCTACACCTTC	CASSRTGFSNYGYTF
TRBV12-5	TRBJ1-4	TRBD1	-	TGTGCTAGTGGCCCGGGACAGGGGTATGAAAAACTGTTTTTT	CASGPGQGYEKLFF
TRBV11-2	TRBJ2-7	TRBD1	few	TGTGCCAGCAGCCTTGGACAGGGGGCTTACGAGCAGTACTTC	CASSLGQGAYEQYF
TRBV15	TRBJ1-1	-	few	TGTGCCACCAGCAGAGATCCCGGCACTGAAGCTTTCTTT	CATSRDPGTEAFF
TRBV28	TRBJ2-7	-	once	TGTGCCAGCAGTTCAGCAGGGGTAGCCTCCTACGAGCAGTACTTC	CASSSAGVASYEQYF
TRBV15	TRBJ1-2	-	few	TGTGCCACCAGGCCGTCCCTCCGGCCCTATGGCTACACCTTC	CATRPSLRPYGYTF
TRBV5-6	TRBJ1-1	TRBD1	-	TGTGCCAGCAGCTTGGTAACAGGGGTGAACACTGAAGCTTTCTTT	CASSLVTGVNTEAFF
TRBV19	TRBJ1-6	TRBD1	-	TGTGCCAGTAACGACCAGGGGGCGAATTCACCCCTCCACTTT	CASNDQGANSPLHF
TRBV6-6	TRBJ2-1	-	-	TGTGCCAGCAGTCACCTCGACGGGAGCCTCTACAATGAGCAGTTCTTC	CASSHLDGSLYNEQFF
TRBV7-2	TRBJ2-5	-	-	TGTGCCAGCAGCCTCGATGGGGGAGCGACGGAGACCCAGTACTTC	CASSLDGGATETQYF
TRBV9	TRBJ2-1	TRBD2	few	TGTGCCAGCAGCGTAGGGGTAGCGGGAGGACCGGGGGGCAATGAGCAGTTCTTC	CASSVGVAGGPGGNEQFF
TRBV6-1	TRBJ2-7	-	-	TGTGCCAGCAGTGAACTCTGGACTGGCGGGGGCGACGAGCAGTACTTC	CASSELWTGGGDEQYF
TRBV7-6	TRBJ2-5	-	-	TGTGCCAGCAGCTTGGGACTTCAAGAGACCCAGTACTTC	CASSLGLQETQYF
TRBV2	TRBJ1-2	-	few	TGTGCCAGCAGTTGGGACCCTAACTATGGCTACACCTTC	CASSWDPNYGYTF
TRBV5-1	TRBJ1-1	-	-	TGCGCCAGCAAGCAGGGGCGTGGGAACACTGAAGCTTTCTTT	CASKQGRGNTEAFF
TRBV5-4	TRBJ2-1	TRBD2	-	TGTGCCACGACTAGCGGAGATTACAATGAGCAGTTCTTC	CATTSGDYNEQFF
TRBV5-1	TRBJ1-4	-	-	TGCGCCAGCAGCGTCACCGGAAATGAAAAACTGTTTTTT	CASSVTGNEKLFF
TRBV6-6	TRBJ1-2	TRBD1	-	TGTGCCAGCAGCGGACAGGGCTCGGGCTATGGCTACACCTTC	CASSGQGSGYGYTF
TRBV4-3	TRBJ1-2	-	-	TGCGCCAGCAGCCAAGTAGCAGGGACATTTGGCTACACCTTC	CASSQVAGTFGYTF
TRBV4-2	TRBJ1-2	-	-	TGTGCCAGCAGCCAAGATGGAGGGTGGGACGGCTACACCTTC	CASSQDGGWDGYTF
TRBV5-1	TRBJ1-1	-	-	TGCGCCAGCAGCTTGGGAGGGGATCTGGGTGAAGCTTTCTTT	CASSLGGDLGEAFF
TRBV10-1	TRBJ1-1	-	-	TGCGCCAGCAGGGCCAGGGAGAACACTGAAGCTTTCTTT	CASRARENTEAFF
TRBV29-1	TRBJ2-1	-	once	TGCAGCGTTGAAGATCCCCCCCGGGGATATGAGCAGTTCTTC	CSVEDPPRGYEQFF
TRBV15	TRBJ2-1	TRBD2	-	TGTGCCACCAGCAGGAGGACTAGCGGGAGCAATGAGCAGTTCTTC	CATSRRTSGSNEQFF
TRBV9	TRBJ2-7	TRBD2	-	TGTGCCAGCAGCGAAGGCGGGACTAGCATATACGAGCAGTACTTC	CASSEGGTSIYEQYF
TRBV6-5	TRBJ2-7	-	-	TGTGCCAGCAGCGAAACAAACAAGGGTTACGAGCAGTACTTC	CASSETNKGYEQYF